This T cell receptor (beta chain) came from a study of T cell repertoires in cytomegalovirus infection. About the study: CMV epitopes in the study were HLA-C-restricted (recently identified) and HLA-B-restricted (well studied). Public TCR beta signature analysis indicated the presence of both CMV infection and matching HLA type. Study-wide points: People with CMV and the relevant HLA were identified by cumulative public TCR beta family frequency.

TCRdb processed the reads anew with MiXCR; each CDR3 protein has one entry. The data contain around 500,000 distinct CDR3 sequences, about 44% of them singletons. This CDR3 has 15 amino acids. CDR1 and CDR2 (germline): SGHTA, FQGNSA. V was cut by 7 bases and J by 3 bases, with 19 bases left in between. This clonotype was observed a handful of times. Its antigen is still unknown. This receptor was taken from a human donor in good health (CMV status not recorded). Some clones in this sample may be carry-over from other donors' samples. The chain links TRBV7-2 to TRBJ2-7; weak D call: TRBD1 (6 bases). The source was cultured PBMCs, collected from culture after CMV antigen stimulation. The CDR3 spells CASTNGQSVGYEQYF. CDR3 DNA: TGTGCCAGCACCAACGGACAGTCTGTAGGCTACGAGCAGTACTTC.